This section outlines one T cell receptor (beta chain) sequence together with its context. The antigen is not known. This sample was taken from a study of identical twins. CDR1 DFQATT and CDR2 SNEGSKA come from the germline V gene (reference sequence). The junction had 8 bases not matched to a gene; V was cut back by 6 bases and J by 3 bases. The CDR3 spans 13 residues. TCRdb re-analysed the 5' RACE reads in MiXCR, keeping a single row per CDR3 protein. Of 450,000 to 650,000 distinct CDR3 sequences listed, approximately 9.6% were seen once; the top ten hold around 3.1%. Study outcomes and limitations: Beta clonotypes that were abundant in cord blood contained fewer insertions, a pattern absent from memory repertoires. Analyses of zero insertions could, in part, be confounded by invariant MAIT and iNKT cells. Out-of-frame alpha sequences common to twins were enriched for low generation probability.

This same sample was also taken into another study, of yellow fever vaccine responses in identical twins. From that report: Convergence reportedly seemed to mark part of the twins' vaccine T cell response, with personalization marking the rest.

The chain uses TRBV20-1 and TRBJ2-7; 7 positions agree with TRBD1. Sample: PBMCs. The sequence was collected from a woman younger than 35 in good health. In DNA form, the CDR3 reads TGCAGTGCCACCCGACAGGGATTCTACGAGCAGTACTTC. Translated: CSATRQGFYEQYF.